This is a list of T cell receptor beta chains from one sample in a study of OX40 agonist ivuxolimab in advanced cancers. The repertoire was sequenced with immunoSEQ multiplex PCR; TCRdb's copy has only in-frame clones and lacks some. There are 49,000 or so clones in the sample; approximately 88% occur only once, and approximately 12% lies in the top ten. Specimen: CD4+ or CD8+ T cells sorted from blood, collected in a trial of the OX40 agonist ivuxolimab. The source of these receptors is an adult with an advanced solid tumor such as melanoma, head and neck, liver or kidney cancer. CDR3s include the opening cysteine and the closing phenylalanine or tryptophan. The D gene is left open where the match is weak. Not every row has a clone size; where given, it reads once, few, many or a size class.

.	TRBV29-1	.	TRBJ2-3	CSVGNPASTDTQYF	TGCAGCGTTGGAAACCCCGCTAGCACAGATACGCAGTATTTT
.	TRBV7-3	TRBD1	TRBJ2-1	CASSGGTGPSSYNEQFF	TGTGCCAGCAGCGGGGGGACAGGGCCCTCCTCCTACAATGAGCAGTTCTTC
.	TRBV27	TRBD1	TRBJ1-1	CASSFGTGVMNTEAFF	TGTGCCAGCAGTTTCGGGACAGGGGTCATGAACACTGAAGCTTTCTTT
.	TRBV13	.	TRBJ1-4	CASSYRGNNEKLFF	TGTGCCAGCAGCTACCGGGGAAATAATGAAAAACTGTTTTTT
.	TRBV29-1	.	TRBJ2-7	CSVEFLDSDSYEQYF	TGCAGCGTTGAATTTCTTGACTCAGACTCCTACGAGCAGTACTTC
.	TRBV11-2	.	TRBJ2-1	CASSPHLAESSYNEQFF	TGTGCCAGCAGCCCCCATTTAGCGGAGAGCTCCTACAATGAGCAGTTCTTC
few	TRBV11-2	.	TRBJ2-5	CASSLLGETQYF	TGTGCCAGCAGCTTACTTGGGGAGACCCAGTACTTC
.	TRBV29-1	.	TRBJ2-1	CSVQNNEQFF	TGCAGCGTTCAAAACAATGAGCAGTTCTTC
.	TRBV5-8	TRBD1	TRBJ1-1	CASNPRQGANTEAFF	TGTGCCAGCAACCCCCGTCAGGGGGCGAACACTGAAGCTTTCTTT
.	TRBV7-9	TRBD1	TRBJ1-5	CASSSLGQGEQPQHF	TGTGCCAGCAGCTCCCTTGGACAGGGAGAACAGCCCCAGCATTTT
.	TRBV5-5	.	TRBJ2-7	CASSRDASFGEQYF	TGTGCCAGCAGTCGTGATGCCTCCTTTGGGGAGCAGTACTTC
.	TRBV29-1	TRBD1	TRBJ2-7	CSVEEDRGYSYEQYF	TGCAGCGTTGAAGAAGACAGGGGGTACTCCTACGAGCAGTACTTC
.	TRBV27	.	TRBJ1-5	CASSQYSGIVDQPQHF	TGTGCCAGCAGTCAATATTCTGGGATAGTAGATCAGCCCCAGCATTTT
many	TRBV19	TRBD1	TRBJ1-2	CASSIAAGGSDGYTF	TGTGCCAGTAGTATCGCCGCAGGGGGCTCGGATGGCTACACCTTC
.	TRBV5-5	.	TRBJ1-1	CASSATANTEAFF	TGTGCCAGCAGCGCCACAGCGAACACTGAAGCTTTCTTT
.	TRBV4-3	.	TRBJ1-1	CASSQDFDTLNTEAFF	TGCGCCAGCAGCCAAGATTTTGACACCTTGAACACTGAAGCTTTCTTT
.	TRBV6-5	.	TRBJ2-1	CASSYSNNEQFF	TGTGCCAGCAGTTACTCGAACAATGAGCAGTTCTTC
.	TRBV27	.	TRBJ2-1	CASSLGGPYNEQFF	TGTGCCAGCAGTTTGGGGGGCCCTTACAATGAGCAGTTCTTC
.	TRBV19	.	TRBJ2-7	CASSRRDLHPFEQYF	TGTGCCAGTTCCCGCCGGGACCTCCATCCGTTCGAGCAGTACTTC
.	TRBV7-2	TRBD2	TRBJ2-1	CASSLSSGGAFDEQFF	TGTGCCAGCAGCTTATCTAGCGGGGGGGCCTTTGATGAGCAGTTCTTC
.	TRBV7-8	.	TRBJ1-2	CASSEGYSPVGYTF	TGTGCCAGCAGCGAGGGCTACTCCCCGGTTGGCTACACCTTC
.	TRBV9	TRBD1	TRBJ1-4	CASSPGQATNEKLFF	TGTGCCAGCAGTCCGGGACAGGCAACTAATGAAAAACTGTTTTTT
.	TRBV25-1	TRBD2	TRBJ2-1	CASRARGIADYNEQFF	TGTGCCAGCAGGGCGCGGGGGATAGCGGATTACAATGAGCAGTTCTTC
.	TRBV7-3	.	TRBJ1-2	CASSPPETGAGYTF	TGTGCCAGCAGCCCCCCCGAGACGGGGGCTGGCTACACCTTC
.	TRBV5-1	.	TRBJ2-5	CASSFPQVETQYF	TGCGCCAGCAGCTTCCCCCAGGTCGAGACCCAGTACTTC
.	TRBV19	TRBD1	TRBJ2-7	CATKARQGYSYEQYF	TGTGCCACCAAAGCTAGACAGGGGTACTCCTACGAGCAGTACTTC